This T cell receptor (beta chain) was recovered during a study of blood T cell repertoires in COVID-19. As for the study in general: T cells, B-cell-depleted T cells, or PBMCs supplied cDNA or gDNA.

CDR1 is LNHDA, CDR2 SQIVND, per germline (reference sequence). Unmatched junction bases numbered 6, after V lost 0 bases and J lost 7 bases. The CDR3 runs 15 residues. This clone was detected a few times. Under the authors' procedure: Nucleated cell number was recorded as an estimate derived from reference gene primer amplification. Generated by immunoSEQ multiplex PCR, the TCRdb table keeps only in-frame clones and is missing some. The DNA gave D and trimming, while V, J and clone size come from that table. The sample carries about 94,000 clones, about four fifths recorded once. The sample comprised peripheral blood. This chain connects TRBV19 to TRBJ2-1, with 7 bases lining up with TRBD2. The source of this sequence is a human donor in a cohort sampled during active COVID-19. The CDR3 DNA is TGTGCCAGTAGTATAGAAGGGCGGGAGAGGAATGAGCAGTTCTTC. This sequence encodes CASSIEGRERNEQFF.